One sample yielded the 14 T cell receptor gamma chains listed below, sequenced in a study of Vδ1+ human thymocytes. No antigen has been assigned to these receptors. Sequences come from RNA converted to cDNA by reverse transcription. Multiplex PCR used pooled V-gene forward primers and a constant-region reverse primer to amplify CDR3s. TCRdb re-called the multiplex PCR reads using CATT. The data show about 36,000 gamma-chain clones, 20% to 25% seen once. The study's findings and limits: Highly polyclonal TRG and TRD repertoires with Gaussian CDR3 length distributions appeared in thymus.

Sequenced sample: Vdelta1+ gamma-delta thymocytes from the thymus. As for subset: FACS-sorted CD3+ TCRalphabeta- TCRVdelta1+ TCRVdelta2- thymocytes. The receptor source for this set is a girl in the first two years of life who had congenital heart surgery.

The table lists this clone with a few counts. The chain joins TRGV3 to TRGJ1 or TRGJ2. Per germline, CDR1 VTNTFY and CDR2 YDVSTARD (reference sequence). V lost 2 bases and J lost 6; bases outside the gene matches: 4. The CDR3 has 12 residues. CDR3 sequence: CATWDTCYKKLF. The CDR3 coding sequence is TGTGCCACCTGGGACACCTGTTATAAGAAACTCTTT.

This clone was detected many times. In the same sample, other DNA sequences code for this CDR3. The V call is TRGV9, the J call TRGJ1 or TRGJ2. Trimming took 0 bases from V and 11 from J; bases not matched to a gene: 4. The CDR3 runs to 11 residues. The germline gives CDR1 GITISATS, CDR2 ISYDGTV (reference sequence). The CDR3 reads CALWEVREKLF. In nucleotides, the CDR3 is TGTGCCTTGTGGGAGGTGAGGGAGAAACTCTTT.

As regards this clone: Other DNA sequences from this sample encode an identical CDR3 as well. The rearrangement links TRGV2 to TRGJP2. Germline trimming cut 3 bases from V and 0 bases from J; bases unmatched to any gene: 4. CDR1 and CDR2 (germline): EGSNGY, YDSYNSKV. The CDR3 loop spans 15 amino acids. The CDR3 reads CATWDSDSSDWIKTF. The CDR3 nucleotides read TGTGCCACCTGGGACAGTGATAGTAGTGATTGGATCAAGACGTTT.

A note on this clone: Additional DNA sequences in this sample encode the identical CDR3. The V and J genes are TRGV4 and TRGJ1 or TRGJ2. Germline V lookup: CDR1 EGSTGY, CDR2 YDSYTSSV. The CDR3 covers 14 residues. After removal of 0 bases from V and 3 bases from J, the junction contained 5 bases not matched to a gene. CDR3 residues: CATWDGPFYYKKLF. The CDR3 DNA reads TGTGCCACCTGGGATGGGCCCTTTTATTATAAGAAACTCTTT.

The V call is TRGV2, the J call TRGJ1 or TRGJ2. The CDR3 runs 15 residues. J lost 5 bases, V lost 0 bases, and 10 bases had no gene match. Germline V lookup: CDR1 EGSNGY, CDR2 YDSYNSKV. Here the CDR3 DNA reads TGTGCCACCTGGGACGGGCAGGGGCGTGATTATAAGAAACTCTTT. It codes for CATWDGQGRDYKKLF.

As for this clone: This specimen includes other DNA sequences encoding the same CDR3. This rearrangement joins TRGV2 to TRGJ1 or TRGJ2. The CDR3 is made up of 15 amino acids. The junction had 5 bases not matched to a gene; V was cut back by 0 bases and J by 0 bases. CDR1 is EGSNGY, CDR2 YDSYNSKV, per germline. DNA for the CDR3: TGTGCCACCTGGGACGGGCCGAAGAATTATTATAAGAAACTCTTT. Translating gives CATWDGPKNYYKKLF.

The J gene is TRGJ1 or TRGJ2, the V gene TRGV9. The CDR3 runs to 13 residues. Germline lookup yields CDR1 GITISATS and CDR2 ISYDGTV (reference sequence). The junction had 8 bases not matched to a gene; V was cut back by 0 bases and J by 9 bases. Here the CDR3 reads CALWEVPSFKKLF. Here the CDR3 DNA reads TGTGCCTTGTGGGAGGTGCCCAGTTTTAAGAAACTCTTT.

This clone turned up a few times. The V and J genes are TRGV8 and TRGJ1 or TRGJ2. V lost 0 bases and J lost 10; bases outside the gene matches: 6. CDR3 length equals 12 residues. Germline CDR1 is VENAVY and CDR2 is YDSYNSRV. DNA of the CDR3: TGTGCCACCTGGGATAGGTCCTGGAAGAAACTCTTT. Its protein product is CATWDRSWKKLF.

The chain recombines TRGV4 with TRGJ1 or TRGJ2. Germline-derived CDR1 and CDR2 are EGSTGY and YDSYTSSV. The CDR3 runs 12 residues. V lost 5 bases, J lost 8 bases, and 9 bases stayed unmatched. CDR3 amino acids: CATWGLGNKKLF. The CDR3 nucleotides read TGTGCCACCTGGGGTCTTGGGAATAAGAAACTCTTT.

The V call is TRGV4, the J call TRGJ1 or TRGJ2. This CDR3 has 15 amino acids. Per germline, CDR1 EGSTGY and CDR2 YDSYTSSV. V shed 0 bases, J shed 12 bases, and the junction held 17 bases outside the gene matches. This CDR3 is CATWDGQGTNLRKLF. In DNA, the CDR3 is TGTGCCACCTGGGATGGGCAGGGGACTAACCTAAGGAAACTCTTT.

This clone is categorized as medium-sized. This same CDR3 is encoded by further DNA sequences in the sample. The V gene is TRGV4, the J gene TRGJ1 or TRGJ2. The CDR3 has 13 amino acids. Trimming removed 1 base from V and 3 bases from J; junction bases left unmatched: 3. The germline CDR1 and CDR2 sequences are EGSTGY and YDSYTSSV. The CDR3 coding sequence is TGTGCCACCTGGGATGGCCTTTATTATAAGAAACTCTTT. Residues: CATWDGLYYKKLF.

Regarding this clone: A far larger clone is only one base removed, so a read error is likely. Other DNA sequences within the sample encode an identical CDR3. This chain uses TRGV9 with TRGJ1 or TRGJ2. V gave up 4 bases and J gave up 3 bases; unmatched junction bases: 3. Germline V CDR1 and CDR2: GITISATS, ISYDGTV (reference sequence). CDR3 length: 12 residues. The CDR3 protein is CALWDVYYKKLF. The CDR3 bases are TGTGCCTTGTGGGACGTTTATTATAAGAAACTCTTT.

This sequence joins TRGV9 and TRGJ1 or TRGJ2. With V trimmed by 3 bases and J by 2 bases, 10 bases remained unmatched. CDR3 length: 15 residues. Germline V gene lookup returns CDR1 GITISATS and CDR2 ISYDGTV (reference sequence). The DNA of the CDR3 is TGTGCCTTGTGGGAGCGAACCAAGGATTATTATAAGAAACTCTTT. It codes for CALWERTKDYYKKLF.

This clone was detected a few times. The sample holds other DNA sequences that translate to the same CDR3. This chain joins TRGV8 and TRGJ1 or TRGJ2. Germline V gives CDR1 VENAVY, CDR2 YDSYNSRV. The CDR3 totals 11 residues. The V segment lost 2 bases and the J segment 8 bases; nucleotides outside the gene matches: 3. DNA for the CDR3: TGTGCCACCTGGGATACACATAAGAAACTCTTT. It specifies CATWDTHKKLF.